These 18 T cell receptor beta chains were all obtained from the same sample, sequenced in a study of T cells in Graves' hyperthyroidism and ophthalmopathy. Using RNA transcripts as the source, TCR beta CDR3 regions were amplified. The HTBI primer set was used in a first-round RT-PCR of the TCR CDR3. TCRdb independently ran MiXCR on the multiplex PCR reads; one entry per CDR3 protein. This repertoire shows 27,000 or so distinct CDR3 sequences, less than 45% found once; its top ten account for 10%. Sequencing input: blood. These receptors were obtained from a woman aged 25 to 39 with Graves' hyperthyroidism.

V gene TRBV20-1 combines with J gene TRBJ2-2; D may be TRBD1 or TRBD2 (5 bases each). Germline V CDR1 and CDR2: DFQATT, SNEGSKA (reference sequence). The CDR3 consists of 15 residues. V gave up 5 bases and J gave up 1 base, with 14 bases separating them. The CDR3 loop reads CSARLGPKNTGELFF. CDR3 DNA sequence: TGCAGTGCTCGCCTGGGACCTAAGAACACCGGGGAGCTGTTTTTT.

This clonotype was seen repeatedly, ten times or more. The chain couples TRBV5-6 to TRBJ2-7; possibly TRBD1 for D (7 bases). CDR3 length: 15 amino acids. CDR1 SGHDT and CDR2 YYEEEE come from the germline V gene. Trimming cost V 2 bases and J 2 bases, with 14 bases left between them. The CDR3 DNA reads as TGTGCCAGCAGCTTACAGGGGACTTTACCCTACGAGCAGTACTTC. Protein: CASSLQGTLPYEQYF. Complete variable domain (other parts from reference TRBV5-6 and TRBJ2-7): DAGVTQSPTHLIKTRGQQVTLRCSPKSGHDTVSWYQQALGQGPQFIFQYYEEEERQRGNFPDRFSGHQFPNYSSELNVNALLLGDSALYLCASSLQGTLPYEQYFGPGTRLTVT.

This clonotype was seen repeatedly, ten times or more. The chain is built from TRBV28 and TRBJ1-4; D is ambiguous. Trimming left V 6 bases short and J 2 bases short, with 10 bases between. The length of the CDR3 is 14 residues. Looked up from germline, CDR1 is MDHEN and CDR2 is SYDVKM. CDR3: CASSQAQTNEKLFF. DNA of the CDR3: TGTGCCAGCAGCCAGGCGCAGACTAATGAAAAACTGTTTTTT.

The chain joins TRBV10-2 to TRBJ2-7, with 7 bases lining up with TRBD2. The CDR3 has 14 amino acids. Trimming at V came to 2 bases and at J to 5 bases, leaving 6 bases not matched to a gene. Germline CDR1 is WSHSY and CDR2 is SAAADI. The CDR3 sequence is CASSESGTQDEQYF. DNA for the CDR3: TGCGCCAGCAGTGAGAGCGGGACCCAAGACGAGCAGTACTTC.

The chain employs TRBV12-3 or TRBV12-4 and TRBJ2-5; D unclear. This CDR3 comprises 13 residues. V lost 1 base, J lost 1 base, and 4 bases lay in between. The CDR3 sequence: CASSLGGQETQYF. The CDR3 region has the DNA TGTGCCAGCAGTTTAGGGGGCCAAGAGACCCAGTACTTC.

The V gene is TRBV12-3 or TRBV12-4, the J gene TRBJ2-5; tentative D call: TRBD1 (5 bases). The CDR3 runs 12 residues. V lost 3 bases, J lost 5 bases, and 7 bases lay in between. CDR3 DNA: TGTGCCAGCAGTTTGGGGCATGAGACCCAGTACTTC. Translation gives CASSLGHETQYF.

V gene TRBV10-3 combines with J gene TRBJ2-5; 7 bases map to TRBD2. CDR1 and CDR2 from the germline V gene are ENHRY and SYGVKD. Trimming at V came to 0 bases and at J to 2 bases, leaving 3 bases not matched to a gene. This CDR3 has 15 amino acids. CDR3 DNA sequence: TGTGCCATCAGTGAGTCGCGGACTAGTCAAGAGACCCAGTACTTC. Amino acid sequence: CAISESRTSQETQYF.

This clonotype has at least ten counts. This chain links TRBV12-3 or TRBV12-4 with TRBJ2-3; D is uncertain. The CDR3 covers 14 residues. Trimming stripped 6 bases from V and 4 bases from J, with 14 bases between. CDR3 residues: CASRSRFRSDTQYF. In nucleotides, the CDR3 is TGTGCCAGCAGGTCTAGATTTCGATCAGATACGCAGTATTTT.

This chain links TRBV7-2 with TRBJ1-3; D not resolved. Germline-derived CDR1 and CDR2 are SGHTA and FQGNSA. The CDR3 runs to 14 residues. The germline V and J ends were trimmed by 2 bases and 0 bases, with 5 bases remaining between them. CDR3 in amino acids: CASSLLSSGNTIYF. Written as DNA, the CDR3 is TGTGCCAGCAGCTTACTCAGCTCTGGAAACACCATATATTTT.

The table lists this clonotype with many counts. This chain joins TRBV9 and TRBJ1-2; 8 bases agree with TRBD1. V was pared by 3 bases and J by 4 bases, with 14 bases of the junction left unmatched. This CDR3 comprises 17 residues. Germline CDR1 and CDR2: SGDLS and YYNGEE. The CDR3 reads CASSAQGAVYSSYGYTF. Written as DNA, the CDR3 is TGTGCCAGCAGCGCGCAGGGGGCGGTCTACAGTTCCTATGGCTACACCTTC.

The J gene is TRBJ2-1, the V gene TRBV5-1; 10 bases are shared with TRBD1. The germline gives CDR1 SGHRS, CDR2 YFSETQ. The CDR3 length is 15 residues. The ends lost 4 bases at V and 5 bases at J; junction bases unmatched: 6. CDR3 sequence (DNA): TGCGCCAGCAGCCGGGGGGACAGGGGAAACAATGAGCAGTTCTTC. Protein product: CASSRGDRGNNEQFF. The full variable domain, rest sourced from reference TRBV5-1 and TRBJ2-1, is KAGVTQTPRYLIKTRGQQVTLSCSPISGHRSVSWYQQTPGQGLQFLFEYFSETQRNKGNFPGRFSGRQFSNSRSEMNVSTLELGDSALYLCASSRGDRGNNEQFFGPGTRLTVL.

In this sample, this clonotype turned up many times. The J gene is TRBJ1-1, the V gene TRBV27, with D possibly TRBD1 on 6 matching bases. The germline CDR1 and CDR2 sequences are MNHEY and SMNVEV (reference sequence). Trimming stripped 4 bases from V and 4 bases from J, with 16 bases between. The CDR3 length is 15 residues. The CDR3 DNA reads TGTGCCAGCAGTTCCGTACAGGGTTGGGGCACTGAAGCTTTCTTT. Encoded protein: CASSSVQGWGTEAFF.

Here the CDR3 reads CASSHHTRLAGEAVGDTQYF. The CDR3 DNA reads TGTGCCAGCAGCCATCACACGAGACTAGCGGGAGAGGCCGTAGGAGATACGCAGTATTTT. This chain connects TRBV4-2 to TRBJ2-3; 12 nucleotides match TRBD2. Per germline, CDR1 LGHNA and CDR2 YNFKEQ. The CDR3 covers 20 residues. V trimming: 3 bases; J trimming: 5 bases; junction bases outside the gene matches: 18.

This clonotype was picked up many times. In DNA, the CDR3 is TGTGCCACCAGCAGAGATCTCCCGGACAAAAAAAACATTCAGTACTTC. Amino acid sequence: CATSRDLPDKKNIQYF. This chain joins TRBV15 and TRBJ2-4; maybe TRBD1 (5 bases). From germline, CDR1 is LNHNV and CDR2 YYDKDF (reference sequence). CDR3 length: 16 residues. Trimming took 0 bases from V and 4 from J, leaving 13 bases between them.

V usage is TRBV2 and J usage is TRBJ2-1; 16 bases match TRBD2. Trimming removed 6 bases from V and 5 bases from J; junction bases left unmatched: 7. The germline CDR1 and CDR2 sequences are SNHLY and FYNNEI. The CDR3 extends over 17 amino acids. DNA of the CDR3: TGTGCCAGCAGGGCAGGGACTAGCGGGAGGGTCGACAATGAGCAGTTCTTC. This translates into CASRAGTSGRVDNEQFF.

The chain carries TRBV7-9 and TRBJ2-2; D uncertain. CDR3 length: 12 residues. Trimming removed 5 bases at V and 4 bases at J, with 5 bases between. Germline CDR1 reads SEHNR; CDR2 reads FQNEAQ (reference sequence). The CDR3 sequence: CASSERTGELFF. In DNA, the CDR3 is TGTGCCAGCAGCGAACGCACCGGGGAGCTGTTTTTT.

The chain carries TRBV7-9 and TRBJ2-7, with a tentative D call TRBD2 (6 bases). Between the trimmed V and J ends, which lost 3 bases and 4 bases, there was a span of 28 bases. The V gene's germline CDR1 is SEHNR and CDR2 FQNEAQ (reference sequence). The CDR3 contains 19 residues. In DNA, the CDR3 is TGTGCCAGCAGCTTCTCAGTACTCTCTGGGGCGGGATTGGTATACGAGCAGTACTTC. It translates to CASSFSVLSGAGLVYEQYF.

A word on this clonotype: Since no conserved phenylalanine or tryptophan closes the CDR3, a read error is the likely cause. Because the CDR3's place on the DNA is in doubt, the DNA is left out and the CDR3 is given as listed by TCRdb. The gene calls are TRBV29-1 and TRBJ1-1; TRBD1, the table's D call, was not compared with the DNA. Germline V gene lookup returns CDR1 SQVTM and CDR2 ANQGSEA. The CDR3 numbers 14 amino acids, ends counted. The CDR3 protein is CSVEDEEWIREGTY.